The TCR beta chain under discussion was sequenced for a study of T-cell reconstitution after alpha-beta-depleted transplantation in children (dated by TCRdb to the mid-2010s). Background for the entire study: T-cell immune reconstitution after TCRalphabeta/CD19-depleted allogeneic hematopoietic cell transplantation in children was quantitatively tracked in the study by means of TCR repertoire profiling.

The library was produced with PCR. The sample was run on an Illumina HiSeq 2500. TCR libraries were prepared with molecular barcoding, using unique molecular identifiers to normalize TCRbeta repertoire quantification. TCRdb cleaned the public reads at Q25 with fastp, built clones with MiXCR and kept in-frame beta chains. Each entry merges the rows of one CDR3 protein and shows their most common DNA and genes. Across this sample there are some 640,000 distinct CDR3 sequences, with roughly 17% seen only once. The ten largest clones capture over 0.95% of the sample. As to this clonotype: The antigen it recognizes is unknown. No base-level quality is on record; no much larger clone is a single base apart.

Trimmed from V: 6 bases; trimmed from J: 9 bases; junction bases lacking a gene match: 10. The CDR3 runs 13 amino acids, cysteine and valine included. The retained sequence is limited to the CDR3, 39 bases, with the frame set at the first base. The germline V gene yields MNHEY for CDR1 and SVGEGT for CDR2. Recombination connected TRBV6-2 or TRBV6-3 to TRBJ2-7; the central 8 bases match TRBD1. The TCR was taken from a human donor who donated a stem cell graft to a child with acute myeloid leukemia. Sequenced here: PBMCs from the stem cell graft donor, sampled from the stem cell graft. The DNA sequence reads TGTGCCAGCAGCCCCCTTGGACAGGGAAGGCAGTACGTC. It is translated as CASSPLGQGRQYV.